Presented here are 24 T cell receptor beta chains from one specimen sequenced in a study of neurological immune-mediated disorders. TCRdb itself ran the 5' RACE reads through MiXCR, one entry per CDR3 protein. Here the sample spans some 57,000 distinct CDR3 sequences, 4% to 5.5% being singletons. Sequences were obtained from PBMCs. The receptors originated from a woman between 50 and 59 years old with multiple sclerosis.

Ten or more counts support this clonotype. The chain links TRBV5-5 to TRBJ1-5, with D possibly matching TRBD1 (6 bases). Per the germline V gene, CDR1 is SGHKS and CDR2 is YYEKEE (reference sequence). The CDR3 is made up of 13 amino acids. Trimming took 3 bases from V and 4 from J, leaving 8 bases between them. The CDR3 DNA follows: TGTGCCAGCAGCTACAGGGATAATCAGCCCCAGCATTTT. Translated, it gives CASSYRDNQPQHF. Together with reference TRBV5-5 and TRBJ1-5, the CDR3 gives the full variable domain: DAGVTQSPTHLIKTRGQQVTLRCSPISGHKSVSWYQQVLGQGPQFIFQYYEKEERGRGNFPDRFSARQFPNYSSELNVNALLLGDSALYLCASSYRDNQPQHFGDGTRLSIL.

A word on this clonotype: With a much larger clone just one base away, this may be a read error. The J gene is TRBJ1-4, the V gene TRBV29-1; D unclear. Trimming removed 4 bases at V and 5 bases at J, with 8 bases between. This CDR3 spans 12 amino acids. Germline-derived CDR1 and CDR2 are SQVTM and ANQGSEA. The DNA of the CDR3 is TGCAGCGTTGGAGTCGAGAATGAAAAACTGTTTTTT. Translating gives CSVGVENEKLFF.

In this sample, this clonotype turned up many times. CDR3 protein: CASSSTPQGEAFF. For the CDR3, the DNA is TGTGCCAGCAGTAGTACACCACAGGGTGAAGCTTTCTTT. The gene calls are TRBV6-5 and TRBJ1-1, with a weak D call TRBD1 (6 bases). Per the germline V gene, CDR1 is MNHEY and CDR2 is SVGAGI. V lost 5 bases to trimming and J lost 7 bases, with 14 bases between them. The CDR3 sequence is 13 residues long.

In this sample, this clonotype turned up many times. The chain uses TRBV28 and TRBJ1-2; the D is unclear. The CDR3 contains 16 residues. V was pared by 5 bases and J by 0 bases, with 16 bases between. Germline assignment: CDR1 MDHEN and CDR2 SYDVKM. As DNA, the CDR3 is TGTGCCAGCAGTCTGTCTGGTCAGCCTTCTAACTATGGCTACACCTTC. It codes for CASSLSGQPSNYGYTF.

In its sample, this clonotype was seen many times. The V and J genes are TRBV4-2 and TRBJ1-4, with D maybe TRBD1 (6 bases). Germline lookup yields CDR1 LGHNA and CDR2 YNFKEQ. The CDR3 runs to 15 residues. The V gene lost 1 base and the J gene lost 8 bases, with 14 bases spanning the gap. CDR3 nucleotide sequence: TGTGCCAGCAGCCAAGTCCGGGGGCTAAAAGAAAAACTGTTTTTT. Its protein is CASSQVRGLKEKLFF.

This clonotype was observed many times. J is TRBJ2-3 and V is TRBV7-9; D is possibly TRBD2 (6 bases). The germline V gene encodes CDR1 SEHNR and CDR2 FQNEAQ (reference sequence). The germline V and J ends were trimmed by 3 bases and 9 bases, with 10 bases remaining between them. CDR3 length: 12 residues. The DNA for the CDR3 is TGTGCCAGCAGCTTCGGGACTTACACGCAGTATTTT. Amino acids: CASSFGTYTQYF.

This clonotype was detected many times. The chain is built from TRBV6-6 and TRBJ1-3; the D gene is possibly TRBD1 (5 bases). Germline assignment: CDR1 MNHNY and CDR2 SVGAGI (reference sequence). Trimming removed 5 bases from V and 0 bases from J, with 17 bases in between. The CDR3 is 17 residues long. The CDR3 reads CASSPWGGLSSGNTIYF. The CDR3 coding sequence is TGTGCCAGCAGTCCCTGGGGGGGTTTAAGCTCTGGAAACACCATATATTTT.

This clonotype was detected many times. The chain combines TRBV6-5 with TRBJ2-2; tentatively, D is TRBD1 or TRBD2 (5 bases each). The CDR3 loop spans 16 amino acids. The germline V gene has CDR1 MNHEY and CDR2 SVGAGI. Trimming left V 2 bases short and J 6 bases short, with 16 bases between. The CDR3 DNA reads TGTGCCAGCAGTTACCGGGGCCAGCTTTTGCCCGGGGAGCTGTTTTTT. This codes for CASSYRGQLLPGELFF.

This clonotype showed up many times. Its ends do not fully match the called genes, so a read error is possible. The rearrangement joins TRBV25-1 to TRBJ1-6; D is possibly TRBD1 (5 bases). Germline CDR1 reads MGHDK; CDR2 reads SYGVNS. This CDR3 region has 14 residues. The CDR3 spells CASSKTAYNSPLNF. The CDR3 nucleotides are TGTGCCAGCAGTAAGACAGCTTATAATTCACCCCTCAACTTT.

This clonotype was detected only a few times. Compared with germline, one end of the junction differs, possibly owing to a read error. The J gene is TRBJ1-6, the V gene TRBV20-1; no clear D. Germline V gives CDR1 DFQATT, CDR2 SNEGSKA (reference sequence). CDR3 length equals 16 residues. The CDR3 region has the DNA TGCAGTGCTAGAAGGACTTATAGCTCCTATAATTCACCCCTCAACTTT. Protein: CSARRTYSSYNSPLNF.

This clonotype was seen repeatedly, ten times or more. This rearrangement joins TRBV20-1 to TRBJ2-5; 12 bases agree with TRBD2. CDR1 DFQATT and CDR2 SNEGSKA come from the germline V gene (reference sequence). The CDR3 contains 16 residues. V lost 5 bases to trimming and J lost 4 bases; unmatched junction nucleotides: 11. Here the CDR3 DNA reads TGCAGTGCTTGGGGAACTAGCGGGGGGCCGGGAGAGACCCAGTACTTC. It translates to CSAWGTSGGPGETQYF.

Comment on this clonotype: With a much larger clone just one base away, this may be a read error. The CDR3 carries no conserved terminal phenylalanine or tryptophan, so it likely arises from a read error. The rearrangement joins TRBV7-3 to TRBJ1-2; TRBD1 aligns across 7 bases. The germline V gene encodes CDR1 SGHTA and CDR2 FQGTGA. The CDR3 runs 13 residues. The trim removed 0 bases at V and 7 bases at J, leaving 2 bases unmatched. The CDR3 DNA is TGTGCCAGCAGCTTAACAGGGGGCCGTGGCTACACCATC. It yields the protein CASSLTGGRGYTI.

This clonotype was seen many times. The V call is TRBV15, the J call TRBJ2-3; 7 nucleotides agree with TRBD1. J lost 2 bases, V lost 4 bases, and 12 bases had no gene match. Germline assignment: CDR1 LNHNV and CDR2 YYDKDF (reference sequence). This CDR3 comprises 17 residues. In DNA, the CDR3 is TGTGCCACCAGCAACAGGCATGCAACAGGGGTCACAGATACGCAGTATTTT. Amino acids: CATSNRHATGVTDTQYF.

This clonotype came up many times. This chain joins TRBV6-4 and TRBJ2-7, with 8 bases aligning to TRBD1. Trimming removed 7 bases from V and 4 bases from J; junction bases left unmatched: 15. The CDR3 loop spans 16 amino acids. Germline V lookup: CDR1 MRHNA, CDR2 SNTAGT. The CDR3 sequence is CASNPKYEDRVYEQYV. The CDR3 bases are TGTGCCAGCAACCCCAAATATGAGGACAGGGTGTACGAGCAGTACGTC.

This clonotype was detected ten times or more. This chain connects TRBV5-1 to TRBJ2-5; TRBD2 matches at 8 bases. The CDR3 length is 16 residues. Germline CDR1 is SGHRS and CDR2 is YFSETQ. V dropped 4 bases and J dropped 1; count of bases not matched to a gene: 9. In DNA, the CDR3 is TGCGCCAGCAGCGCCGGGACTAGTATTCTCCAAGAGACCCAGTACTTC. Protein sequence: CASSAGTSILQETQYF.

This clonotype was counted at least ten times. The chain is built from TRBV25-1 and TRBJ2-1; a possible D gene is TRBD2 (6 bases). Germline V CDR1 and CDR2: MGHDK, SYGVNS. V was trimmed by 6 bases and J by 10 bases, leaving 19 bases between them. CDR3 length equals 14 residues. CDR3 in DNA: TGTGCCAGCAGCCGGTCGGTGGGAGGCGGGGAGCAGTTCTTC. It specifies CASSRSVGGGEQFF.

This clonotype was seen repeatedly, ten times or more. The CDR3 coding sequence is TGTGCCAGCAGCACAGACTCGGGAGGCTCCTACAATGAGCAGTTCTTC. Amino acid sequence: CASSTDSGGSYNEQFF. The V and J genes are TRBV7-3 and TRBJ2-1; 7 nucleotides agree with TRBD2. After removal of 5 bases from V and 0 bases from J, the junction contained 7 bases not matched to a gene. CDR3 size: 16 residues. CDR1 and CDR2 (germline): SGHTA, FQGTGA.

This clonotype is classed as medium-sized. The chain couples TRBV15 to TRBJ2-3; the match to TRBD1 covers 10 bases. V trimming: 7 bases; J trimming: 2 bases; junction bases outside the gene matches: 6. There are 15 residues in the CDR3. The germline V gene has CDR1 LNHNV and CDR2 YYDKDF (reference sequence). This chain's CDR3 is CATTRDRGFTDTQYF. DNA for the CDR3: TGTGCCACCACCCGGGACAGGGGTTTCACAGATACGCAGTATTTT.

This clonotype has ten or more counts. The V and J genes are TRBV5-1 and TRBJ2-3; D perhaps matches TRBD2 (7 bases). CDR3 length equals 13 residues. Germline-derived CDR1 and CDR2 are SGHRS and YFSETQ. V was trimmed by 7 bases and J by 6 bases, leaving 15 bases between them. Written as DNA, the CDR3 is TGCGCCAGCCAGCCGGGGGGCGGGGATACGCAGTATTTT. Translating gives CASQPGGGDTQYF.

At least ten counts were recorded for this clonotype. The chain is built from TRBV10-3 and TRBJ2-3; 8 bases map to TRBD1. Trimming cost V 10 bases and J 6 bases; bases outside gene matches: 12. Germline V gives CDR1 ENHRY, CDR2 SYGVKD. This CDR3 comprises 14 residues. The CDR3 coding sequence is TGTGCCAGTGCCGGGACAGGCGGTCTGGATACGCAGTATTTT. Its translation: CASAGTGGLDTQYF.

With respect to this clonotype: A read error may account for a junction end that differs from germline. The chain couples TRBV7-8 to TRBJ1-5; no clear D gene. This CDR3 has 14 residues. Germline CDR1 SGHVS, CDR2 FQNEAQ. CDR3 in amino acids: CASSSTYSNQPQNF. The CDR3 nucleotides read TGTGCCAGCAGCTCAACTTATAGCAATCAGCCCCAGAATTTT. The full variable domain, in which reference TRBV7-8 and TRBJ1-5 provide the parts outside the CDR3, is GAGVSQSPRYKVAKRGQDVALRCDPISGHVSLFWYQQALGQGPEFLTYFQNEAQLDKSGLPSDRFFAERPEGSVSTLKIQRTQQEDSAVYLCASSSTYSNQPQNFGDGTRLSIL.

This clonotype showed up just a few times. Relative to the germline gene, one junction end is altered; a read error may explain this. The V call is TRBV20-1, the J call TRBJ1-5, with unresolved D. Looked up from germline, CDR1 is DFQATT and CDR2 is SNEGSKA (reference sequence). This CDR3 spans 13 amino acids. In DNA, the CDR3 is TGCAGTGCTACGGAATATAGCAATCAGCCCCAGAATTTT. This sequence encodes CSATEYSNQPQNF.

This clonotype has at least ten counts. This CDR3 reads CAISGGVAASQETQYF. Written as DNA, the CDR3 is TGTGCCATCAGTGGGGGGGTGGCAGCAAGTCAAGAGACCCAGTACTTC. This rearrangement joins TRBV10-3 to TRBJ2-5; perhaps TRBD2 as D (6 bases). V lost 4 bases and J lost 2, with 17 bases in between. The CDR3 has 16 amino acids. CDR1 is ENHRY, CDR2 SYGVKD, per germline.

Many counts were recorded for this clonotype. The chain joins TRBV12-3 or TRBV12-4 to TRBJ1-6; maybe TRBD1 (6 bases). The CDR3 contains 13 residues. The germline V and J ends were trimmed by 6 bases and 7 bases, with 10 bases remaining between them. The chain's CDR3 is CASSKTGNSPLHF. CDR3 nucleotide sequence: TGTGCCAGCAGCAAAACAGGGAATTCACCCCTCCACTTT.